This T cell receptor (beta chain) was captured in a study of Ad26.COV2.S vaccination and SARS-CoV-2 variants. Overall study findings and caveats: Overall T cell responses may have been underestimated by the analyses of TCR breadth and depth. With respect to non-spike TCR breadth, vaccine and placebo recipients were similar. Vaccinees showed greater spike-specific TCR breadth than placebo recipients.

Assay: immunoSEQ multiplex PCR; the TCRdb copy retains only in-frame clones and omits some. The data contain around 300,000 clones, around 89% of them singletons. Concerning this clone: The antigen is undetermined.

The CDR3 spans 18 residues. V lost 0 bases, J lost 6 bases, and 11 bases stayed unmatched. Germline lookup yields CDR1 MRHNA and CDR2 SNTAGT. Treatment: 19 received Ad26.COV2.S at low or high dose, single or two shots; 5 received placebo; per-sample allocation not given. Samples came from day 63 after the first vaccine or placebo injection. The TCR sequence derives from a person aged 18 to 59 who received the Ad26.COV2.S COVID-19 vaccine or a placebo. The rearrangement links TRBV6-4 to TRBJ2-3; 11 nucleotides agree with TRBD2. The specimen was peripheral blood, collected in a trial of Ad26.COV2.S vaccine versus placebo. CDR3: CASSDSGLAGGPLDTQYF. The DNA of the CDR3 is TGTGCCAGCAGTGACTCGGGGCTAGCGGGGGGCCCGCTGGATACGCAGTATTTT.